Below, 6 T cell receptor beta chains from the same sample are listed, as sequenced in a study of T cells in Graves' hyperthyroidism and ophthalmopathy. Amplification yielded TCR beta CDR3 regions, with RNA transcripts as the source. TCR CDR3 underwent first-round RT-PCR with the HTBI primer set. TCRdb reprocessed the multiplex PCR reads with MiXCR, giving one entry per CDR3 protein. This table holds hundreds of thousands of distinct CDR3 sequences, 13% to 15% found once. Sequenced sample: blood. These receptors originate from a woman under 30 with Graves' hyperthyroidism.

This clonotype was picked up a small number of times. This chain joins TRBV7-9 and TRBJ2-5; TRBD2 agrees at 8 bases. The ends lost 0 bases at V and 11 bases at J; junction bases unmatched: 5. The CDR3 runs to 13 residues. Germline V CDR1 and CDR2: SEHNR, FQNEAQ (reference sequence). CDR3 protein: CASSLALAGGQYF. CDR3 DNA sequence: TGTGCCAGCAGCTTAGCGCTAGCGGGCGGACAGTACTTC.

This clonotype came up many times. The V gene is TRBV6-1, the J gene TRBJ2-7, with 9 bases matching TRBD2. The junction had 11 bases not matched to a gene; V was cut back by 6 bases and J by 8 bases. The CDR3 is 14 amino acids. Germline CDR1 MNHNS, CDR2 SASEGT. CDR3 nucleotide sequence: TGTGCCAGCAGCCCCGGGGTAGCGGGAGAGAAGCAGTACTTC. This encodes CASSPGVAGEKQYF.

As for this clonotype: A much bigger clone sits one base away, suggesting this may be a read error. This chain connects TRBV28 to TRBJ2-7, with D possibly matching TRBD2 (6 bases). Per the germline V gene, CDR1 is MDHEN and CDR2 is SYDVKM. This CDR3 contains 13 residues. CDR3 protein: CASRGGPGDEQHF. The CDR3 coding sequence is TGTGCCAGCAGAGGAGGGCCGGGGGACGAGCAGCACTTC.

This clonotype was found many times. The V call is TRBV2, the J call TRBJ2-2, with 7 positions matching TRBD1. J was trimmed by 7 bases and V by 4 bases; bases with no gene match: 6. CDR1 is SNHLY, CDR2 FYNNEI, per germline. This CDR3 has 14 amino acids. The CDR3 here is CASSAKQGNGELFF. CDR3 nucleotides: TGTGCCAGCAGTGCCAAACAGGGGAACGGGGAGCTGTTTTTT.

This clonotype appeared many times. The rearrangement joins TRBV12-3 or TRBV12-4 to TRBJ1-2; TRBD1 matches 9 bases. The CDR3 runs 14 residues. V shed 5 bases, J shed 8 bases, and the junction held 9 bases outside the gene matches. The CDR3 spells CASSRPGQGWGYTF. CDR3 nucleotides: TGTGCCAGCAGTCGCCCGGGACAGGGCTGGGGCTACACCTTC.

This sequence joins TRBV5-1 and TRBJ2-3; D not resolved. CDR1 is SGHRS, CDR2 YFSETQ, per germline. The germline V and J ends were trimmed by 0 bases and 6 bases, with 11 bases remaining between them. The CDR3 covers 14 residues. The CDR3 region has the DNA TGCGCCAGCAGCTTGGAAGGGTCGCCGGATACGCAGTATTTT. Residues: CASSLEGSPDTQYF.